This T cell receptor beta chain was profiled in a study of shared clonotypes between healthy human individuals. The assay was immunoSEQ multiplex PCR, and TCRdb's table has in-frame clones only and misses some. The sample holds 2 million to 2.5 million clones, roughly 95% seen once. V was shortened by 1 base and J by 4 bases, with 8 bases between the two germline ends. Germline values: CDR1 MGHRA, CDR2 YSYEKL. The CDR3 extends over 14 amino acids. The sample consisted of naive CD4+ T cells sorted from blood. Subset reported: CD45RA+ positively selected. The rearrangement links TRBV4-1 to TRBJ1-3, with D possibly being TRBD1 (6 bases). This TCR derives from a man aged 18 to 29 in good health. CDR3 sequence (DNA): TGCGCCAGCAGCCAAGGGACAGCGGGAAACACCATATATTTT. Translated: CASSQGTAGNTIYF.